This T cell receptor beta chain is from a study of T cell changes during pregnancy in multiple sclerosis. TCRdb's copy holds only in-frame clones and misses some; the assay was immunoSEQ multiplex PCR. Found here are roughly 30,000 clones, around nine tenths of them singletons; the top ten hold about 6.4%. CDR3 length equals 14 residues. The V gene's germline CDR1 is LNHDA and CDR2 SQIVND (reference sequence). V gave up 10 bases and J gave up 1 base; unmatched junction bases: 8. Sequenced here: CD8+ T cells from peripheral blood mononuclear cells, sampled after pregnancy. The TCR sequence derives from a female donor with multiple sclerosis, enrolled in a pregnancy study. This chain joins TRBV19 and TRBJ2-7; 9 positions agree with TRBD2. The CDR3 reads CATAASGNSYEQYF. CDR3 DNA: TGTGCCACCGCGGCTAGCGGGAATTCCTACGAGCAGTACTTC.